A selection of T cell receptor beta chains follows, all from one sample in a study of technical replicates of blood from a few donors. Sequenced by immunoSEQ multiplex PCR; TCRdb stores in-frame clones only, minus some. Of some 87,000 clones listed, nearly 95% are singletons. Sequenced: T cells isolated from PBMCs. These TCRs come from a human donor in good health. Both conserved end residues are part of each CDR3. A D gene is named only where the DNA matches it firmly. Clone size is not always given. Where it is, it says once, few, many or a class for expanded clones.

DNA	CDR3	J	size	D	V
TGCAGCGTTGAAGAAGCGAGACAGGGTGGAGATACGCAGTATTTT	CSVEEARQGGDTQYF	TRBJ2-3	NA	TRBD1	TRBV29-1
TGTGCCAGCAGCCACGAGGAGACCCAGTACTTC	CASSHEETQYF	TRBJ2-5	NA	NA	TRBV7-9
TGTGCCAGCAGTGGTATGGAGGGGCCGATCTATGGCTACACCTTC	CASSGMEGPIYGYTF	TRBJ1-2	NA	NA	TRBV6-1
TGTGCCAGCAAGGGACTATCCTACAATGAGCAGTTCTTC	CASKGLSYNEQFF	TRBJ2-1	NA	TRBD2	TRBV2
TGTGCCAGCAGCATCATGGGACAGAGGTACGAGCAGTACTTC	CASSIMGQRYEQYF	TRBJ2-7	NA	TRBD1	TRBV7-2
TGTGCCATAGGGAGGGGGTTAACAAGGTTTGGCGAGCAGTACTTC	CAIGRGLTRFGEQYF	TRBJ2-7	NA	NA	TRBV28
TGTGCCAGCAGCTTAACGCGGACTGAAGCTTTCTTT	CASSLTRTEAFF	TRBJ1-1	NA	NA	TRBV13
TGTGCCAGCTCACCACTAACAGGGCAATCGAGCATTCAGTACTTC	CASSPLTGQSSIQYF	TRBJ2-4	NA	NA	TRBV18
TGTGCCAGCAGTGGTCCGGGACAGATCTATGGCTACACCTTC	CASSGPGQIYGYTF	TRBJ1-2	NA	TRBD1	TRBV28
TGTGCCAGTAGTATGCTAGGGGGCTCTAGCACAGATACGCAGTATTTT	CASSMLGGSSTDTQYF	TRBJ2-3	NA	TRBD1	TRBV19
TGTGCCAGCGCGGATGGAGGGCCGGTTCAGCCCCAGCATTTT	CASADGGPVQPQHF	TRBJ1-5	NA	NA	TRBV2
TGTGCCAGCAGCTTATCGGGTGCAACTAATGAAAAACTGTTTTTT	CASSLSGATNEKLFF	TRBJ1-4	NA	NA	TRBV13
TGCGCCAGCAGCTTACCGCGGGGGGAGGGTTACAGGAATGAGCAGTTCTTC	CASSLPRGEGYRNEQFF	TRBJ2-1	NA	TRBD2	TRBV5-1
TGTGCCAGCAGCCATACGTGGCAGGATTACGAGCAGTACTTC	CASSHTWQDYEQYF	TRBJ2-7	NA	NA	TRBV7-9
TGTGCCAGCAGCCCCGTAGCGGGAGTGTACAATGAGCAGTTCTTC	CASSPVAGVYNEQFF	TRBJ2-1	NA	TRBD2	TRBV11-3
TGTGCCAGCAGTATACAGGGGGCATACGGAAACACCATATATTTT	CASSIQGAYGNTIYF	TRBJ1-3	NA	TRBD1	TRBV7-3
TGTGCCAGCAGCTTTAGGCGGGAGGGACACAATGAGCAGTTCTTC	CASSFRREGHNEQFF	TRBJ2-1	NA	TRBD2	TRBV7-9
TGCGCCAGCAGCTTTCAGGGGGAAGAGACCCAGTACTTC	CASSFQGEETQYF	TRBJ2-5	few	TRBD1	TRBV5-1
TGTGCTAGTGGTTTGGGGTGGGACGGGAGTTACGAGCAGTACTTC	CASGLGWDGSYEQYF	TRBJ2-7	once	NA	TRBV12-5
TGCAGCCACGCCAGCGGGGACACAGATACGCAGTATTTT	CSHASGDTDTQYF	TRBJ2-3	NA	TRBD2	TRBV29-1
TGTGCCAGTATAGACAGAAGTAACACCGGGGAGCTGTTTTTT	CASIDRSNTGELFF	TRBJ2-2	NA	NA	TRBV19
TGTGCCACCAGCAGAGATGGAGACAGGAGTAGTGGCTACACCTTC	CATSRDGDRSSGYTF	TRBJ1-2	NA	NA	TRBV15
TGTGCCAGCAGCGTTTTCCCAGGACAGACCTACGAGCAGTACTTC	CASSVFPGQTYEQYF	TRBJ2-7	NA	NA	TRBV2
TGCAGCGTTGTAACTAGTGGGGCCTACGAGCAGTACTTC	CSVVTSGAYEQYF	TRBJ2-7	NA	NA	TRBV29-1
TGTGCCAGTAGTATATGGGGGCAGGTGAATCAGCCCCAGCATTTT	CASSIWGQVNQPQHF	TRBJ1-5	NA	NA	TRBV19
TGTGCCAGCAGTGAATCCGGGAGCACTGAAGCTTTCTTT	CASSESGSTEAFF	TRBJ1-1	NA	NA	TRBV25-1
TGTGCCAGCAGATGGACAGGGAAAAACGAGCAGTACTTC	CASRWTGKNEQYF	TRBJ2-7	NA	TRBD1	TRBV6-1
TGTGCCATCAGCGGCAAATGGGACAGCCTATATGGCTACACCTTC	CAISGKWDSLYGYTF	TRBJ1-2	NA	TRBD1	TRBV10-3
TGTGCCTGGAGTAAGTTCGTGGAGGTTACCTACAATGAGCAGTTCTTC	CAWSKFVEVTYNEQFF	TRBJ2-1	NA	NA	TRBV30
TGTGCCAGCAGCCTCTTGACAGGGAGCACTGAAGCTTTCTTT	CASSLLTGSTEAFF	TRBJ1-1	NA	TRBD1	TRBV14
TGTGCCAGCAGCCTTTACCTAGCGGGCCTCACAGATACGCAGTATTTT	CASSLYLAGLTDTQYF	TRBJ2-3	NA	TRBD2	TRBV9
TGTGCCAGCAGTGAAGGACAGGCTGTCTTCACAGATACGCAGTATTTT	CASSEGQAVFTDTQYF	TRBJ2-3	NA	NA	TRBV2
TGTGCCAGCAGCCCAGGACACTCCTACGAGCAGTACTTC	CASSPGHSYEQYF	TRBJ2-7	once	NA	TRBV11-3
TGCAGTGCCTACAGGGGAGAGACCCAGTACTTC	CSAYRGETQYF	TRBJ2-5	NA	TRBD1	TRBV20-1
TGTGCCATCTCGGGACAGGATCTCTATGGCTACACCTTC	CAISGQDLYGYTF	TRBJ1-2	NA	TRBD1	TRBV10-3
TGTGCCATCCAGACAGCTAACAATCAGCCCCAGCATTTT	CAIQTANNQPQHF	TRBJ1-5	NA	NA	TRBV6-6
TGTGCCAGCAGTCAAGCAAAAGAGACCCAGTACTTC	CASSQAKETQYF	TRBJ2-5	NA	NA	TRBV6-6
TGTGCCAGCAGTTTCCTAGCGGTATACAATGAGCAGTTCTTC	CASSFLAVYNEQFF	TRBJ2-1	NA	TRBD2	TRBV27